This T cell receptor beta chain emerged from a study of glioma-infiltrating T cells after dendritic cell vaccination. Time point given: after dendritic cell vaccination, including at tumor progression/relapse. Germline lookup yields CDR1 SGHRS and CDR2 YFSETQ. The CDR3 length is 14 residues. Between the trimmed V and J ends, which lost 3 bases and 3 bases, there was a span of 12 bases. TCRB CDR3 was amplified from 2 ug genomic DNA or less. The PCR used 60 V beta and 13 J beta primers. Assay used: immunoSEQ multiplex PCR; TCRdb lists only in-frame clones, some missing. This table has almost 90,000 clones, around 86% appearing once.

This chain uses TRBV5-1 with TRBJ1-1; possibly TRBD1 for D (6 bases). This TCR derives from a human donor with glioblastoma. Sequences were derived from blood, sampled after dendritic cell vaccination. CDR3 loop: CASSSGQQHTEAFF. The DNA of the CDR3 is TGCGCCAGCAGCTCCGGACAGCAACACACTGAAGCTTTCTTT.